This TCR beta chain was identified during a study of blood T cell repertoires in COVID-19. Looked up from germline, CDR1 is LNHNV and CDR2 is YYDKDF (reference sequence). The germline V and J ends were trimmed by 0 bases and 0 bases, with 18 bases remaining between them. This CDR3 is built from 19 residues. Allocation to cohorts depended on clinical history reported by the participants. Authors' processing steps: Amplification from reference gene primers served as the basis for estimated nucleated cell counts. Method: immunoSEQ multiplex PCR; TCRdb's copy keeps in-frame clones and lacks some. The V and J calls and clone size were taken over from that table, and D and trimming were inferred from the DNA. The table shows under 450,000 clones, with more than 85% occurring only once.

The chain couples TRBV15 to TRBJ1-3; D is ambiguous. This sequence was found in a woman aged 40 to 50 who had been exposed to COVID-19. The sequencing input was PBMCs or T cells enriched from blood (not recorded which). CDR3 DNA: TGTGCCACCAGCAGAGATCTTCGAGGAGTGACTGGCTCTGGAAACACCATATATTTT. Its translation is CATSRDLRGVTGSGNTIYF.